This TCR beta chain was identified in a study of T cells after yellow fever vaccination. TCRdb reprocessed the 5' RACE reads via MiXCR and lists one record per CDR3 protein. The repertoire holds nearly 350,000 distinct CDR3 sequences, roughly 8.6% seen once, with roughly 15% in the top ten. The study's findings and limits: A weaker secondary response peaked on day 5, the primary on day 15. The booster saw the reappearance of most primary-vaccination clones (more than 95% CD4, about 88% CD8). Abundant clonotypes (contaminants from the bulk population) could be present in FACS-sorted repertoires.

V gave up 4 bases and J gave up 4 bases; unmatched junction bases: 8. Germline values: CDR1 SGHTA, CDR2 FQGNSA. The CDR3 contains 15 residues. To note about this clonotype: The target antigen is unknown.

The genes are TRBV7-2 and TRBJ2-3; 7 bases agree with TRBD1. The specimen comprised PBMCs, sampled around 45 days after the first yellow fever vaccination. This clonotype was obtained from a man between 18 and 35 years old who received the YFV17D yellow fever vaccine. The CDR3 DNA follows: TGTGCCAGCAGCTCCTGGACAGGCTTGGCAGATACGCAGTATTTT. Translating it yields CASSSWTGLADTQYF.